What follows are 19 T cell receptor beta chains derived from one specimen sequenced in a study of shared clonotypes between healthy human individuals. Libraries were prepared by immunoSEQ multiplex PCR; TCRdb keeps only in-frame clonotypes and omits some of them. The data show roughly 2.2 million clones, approximately 93% seen once. The sequenced material came from naive CD4+ T cells from PBMCs. Noted subset: CD45RA+ positively selected. The receptors here all came from a man aged 18 to 30 in good health. Some clones in this sample may be carry-over from other donors' samples.

The V and J genes are TRBV6-1 and TRBJ1-2; TRBD1 is a possible D gene (6 bases). Germline V gene data show CDR1 as MNHNS and CDR2 as SASEGT. Trimming pared 3 bases from V and 5 bases from J, leaving 13 bases between. The CDR3 is 14 amino acids. Here the CDR3 reads CASSEGGGKYGYTF. The CDR3, as DNA: TGTGCCAGCAGTGAGGGGGGGGGCAAATATGGCTACACCTTC.

Of note for this clone: Other DNA variants within this sample encode the same CDR3. The rearrangement links TRBV6-6 to TRBJ1-5, with a weak D call TRBD1 (5 bases). The CDR3 length is 14 residues. The germline V gene has CDR1 MNHNY and CDR2 SVGAGI (reference sequence). V was cut by 2 bases and J by 5 bases, with 10 bases left in between. CDR3: CASSYRGRDQPQHF. The CDR3 DNA reads as TGTGCCAGCAGTTACAGGGGAAGGGATCAGCCCCAGCATTTT.

This rearrangement joins TRBV6-1 to TRBJ1-4; unclear D gene. The CDR3 extends over 13 amino acids. Germline values: CDR1 MNHNS, CDR2 SASEGT. V gave up 3 bases and J gave up 4 bases, with 6 bases separating them. CDR3 loop: CASSEKYNEKLFF. CDR3 in DNA: TGTGCCAGCAGTGAGAAGTATAATGAAAAACTGTTTTTT.

The chain links TRBV28 to TRBJ2-3, with 10 bases lining up with TRBD2. J gave up 2 bases and V 6 bases, and 5 bases lay outside the gene matches. CDR1 is MDHEN, CDR2 SYDVKM, per germline. This CDR3 is built from 15 residues. The CDR3 spells CASSKTSGFTDTQYF. CDR3 nucleotides: TGTGCCAGCAGCAAGACTAGCGGGTTCACAGATACGCAGTATTTT.

This clone has only one observation. The rearrangement uses TRBV23-1 and TRBJ2-5; D not certain. TRBV23-1 is known as an ORF, though its function is uncertain. The CDR3 consists of 15 residues. With 0 bases removed from V and 5 bases from J, the gap between germline ends came to 13 bases. Here the CDR3 reads CASSQSQETWETQYF. The DNA for the CDR3 is TGCGCCAGCAGTCAATCGCAGGAGACCTGGGAGACCCAGTACTTC.

The chain carries TRBV5-1 and TRBJ1-1, with D tentatively TRBD1 (5 bases). Trimming stripped 0 bases from V and 1 base from J, with 10 bases between. Germline CDR1 is SGHRS and CDR2 is YFSETQ. The CDR3 has 15 amino acids. The CDR3 sequence: CASSLVGHTNTEAFF. For the CDR3, the DNA is TGCGCCAGCAGCTTGGTAGGACACACGAACACTGAAGCTTTCTTT.

The chain recombines TRBV7-3 with TRBJ2-1, with D tentatively TRBD2 (6 bases). CDR3 size: 13 residues. V lost 4 bases, J lost 9 bases, and 13 bases lay in between. Germline CDR1 reads SGHTA; CDR2 reads FQGTGA. As DNA, the CDR3 is TGTGCCAGCAGCTCCTCTTATAGCGGTGAGCAGTTCTTC. It encodes CASSSSYSGEQFF.

This clone was counted a single time. The genes are TRBV6-5 and TRBJ2-1; no clear D. The CDR3 is 12 amino acids. The germline V gene has CDR1 MNHEY and CDR2 SVGAGI. V was pared by 7 bases and J by 7 bases, with 11 bases between. The CDR3 loop is CASTTDGNEQFF. DNA of the CDR3: TGTGCCAGCACCACCGACGGGAATGAGCAGTTCTTC.

The chain has TRBV10-3 and TRBJ2-1; perhaps TRBD1 as D (5 bases). This CDR3 spans 13 amino acids. With 6 bases removed from V and 9 bases from J, the gap between germline ends came to 15 bases. Germline V CDR1 and CDR2: ENHRY, SYGVKD. CDR3 coding DNA: TGTGCCATCAGCTCACTACCGCAGGGTGAGCAGTTCTTC. Translation gives CAISSLPQGEQFF.

Points on this clone: Other DNA sequences of this sample code for an identical CDR3. The chain couples TRBV5-1 to TRBJ2-7, with D uncertain. Germline V gene data show CDR1 as SGHRS and CDR2 as YFSETQ. The CDR3 extends over 15 amino acids. The ends were cut back, 0 bases at V and 1 base at J, with 11 bases in the middle. The CDR3 DNA follows: TGCGCCAGCAGCTTGGTTTCAGGTTCTTCCTACGAGCAGTACTTC. Its protein is CASSLVSGSSYEQYF.

This clone was seen only once. The sample holds other DNA sequences that translate to the same CDR3. The chain couples TRBV28 to TRBJ2-7; D is unclear. This CDR3 region has 11 residues. V lost 5 bases to trimming and J lost 4 bases, with 6 bases between them. CDR1 is MDHEN and CDR2 is SYDVKM in the germline V gene. The CDR3 DNA sequence: TGTGCCAGCAGTCGAAGGTACGAGCAGTACTTC. This translates into CASSRRYEQYF. The full variable domain, in which reference TRBV28 and TRBJ2-7 provide the parts outside the CDR3, is DVKVTQSSRYLVKRTGEKVFLECVQDMDHENMFWYRQDPGLGLRLIYFSYDVKMKEKGDIPEGYSVSREKKERFSLILESASTNQTSMYLCASSRRYEQYFGPGTRLTVT.

The chain joins TRBV14 to TRBJ1-3; D gene unclear. Trimming cost V 4 bases and J 4 bases, with 8 bases left between them. The V gene's germline CDR1 is SGHDN and CDR2 FVKESK. The CDR3 is 13 residues long. The DNA for the CDR3 is TGTGCCAGCAGCCCGACGGCCGGAAACACCATATATTTT. This sequence encodes CASSPTAGNTIYF.

This clone was detected only once. The chain has TRBV7-3 and TRBJ2-1, with 9 positions matching TRBD2. Germline assignment: CDR1 SGHTA and CDR2 FQGTGA. The CDR3 totals 17 residues. With 5 bases clipped from V and 9 bases from J, the junction kept 17 bases outside the gene matches. The chain's CDR3 is CASSLLSGRVGHSEQFF. The DNA of the CDR3 is TGTGCCAGCAGCCTCCTTAGCGGGAGAGTGGGGCATAGTGAGCAGTTCTTC.

V is TRBV7-9 and J is TRBJ2-2; 7 positions match TRBD1. With V trimmed by 1 base and J by 0 bases, 2 bases remained unmatched. CDR1 and CDR2 from the germline V gene are SEHNR and FQNEAQ (reference sequence). There are 16 residues in the CDR3. In DNA form, the CDR3 reads TGTGCCAGCAGCTTAGGAACAGGGGCGAACACCGGGGAGCTGTTTTTT. Protein product: CASSLGTGANTGELFF.

As to this clone: The sample contains more than one DNA sequence encoding this CDR3. V usage is TRBV20-1 and J usage is TRBJ2-7; D gene uncertain. The length of the CDR3 is 10 residues. CDR1 is DFQATT, CDR2 SNEGSKA, per germline (reference sequence). V dropped 2 bases and J dropped 5 bases, with 4 bases sitting between them. The CDR3 spells CSARKDEQYF. The CDR3 bases are TGCAGTGCTAGAAAGGACGAGCAGTACTTC.

Of note for this clone: The same CDR3 also results from other DNA sequences found in this sample. The rearrangement links TRBV28 to TRBJ1-2; D remains ambiguous. V lost 4 bases and J 2 bases, leaving 5 bases between the germline ends. This CDR3 has 12 residues. The germline CDR1 and CDR2 sequences are MDHEN and SYDVKM. The CDR3 here is CASSWGNYGYTF. The CDR3 nucleotides are TGTGCCAGCAGTTGGGGAAACTATGGCTACACCTTC.

V gene TRBV15 combines with J gene TRBJ2-7, with D perhaps matching TRBD1 (5 bases). There are 15 residues in the CDR3. Germline lookup yields CDR1 LNHNV and CDR2 YYDKDF (reference sequence). Trimming took 0 bases from V and 5 from J, leaving 14 bases between them. The CDR3 DNA sequence: TGTGCCACCAGCAGAGATGGGCAGGGCCTGGACGAGCAGTACTTC. This translates into CATSRDGQGLDEQYF.

In the case of this clone: Distinct nucleotide sequences in the sample also encode this CDR3. V is TRBV5-1 and J is TRBJ2-1; 7 bases match TRBD1. Looked up from germline, CDR1 is SGHRS and CDR2 is YFSETQ. The CDR3 totals 16 residues. Trimming took 2 bases from V and 0 from J; bases not matched to a gene: 5. The CDR3, as DNA: TGCGCCAGCAGCTTTCGACAGGGCAGCTCCTACAATGAGCAGTTCTTC. Translation gives CASSFRQGSSYNEQFF. The full variable domain, completed using reference TRBV5-1 and TRBJ2-1, is KAGVTQTPRYLIKTRGQQVTLSCSPISGHRSVSWYQQTPGQGLQFLFEYFSETQRNKGNFPGRFSGRQFSNSRSEMNVSTLELGDSALYLCASSFRQGSSYNEQFFGPGTRLTVL.

This clone occurred once. V gene TRBV29-1 combines with J gene TRBJ2-3; 9 nucleotides align to TRBD2. The germline CDR1 and CDR2 sequences are SQVTM and ANQGSEA. V gave up 2 bases and J gave up 4 bases; unmatched junction bases: 4. The CDR3 consists of 14 residues. CDR3 DNA sequence: TGCAGCGTTGAATTAGCGGGAGTGGCAGATACGCAGTATTTT. It translates to CSVELAGVADTQYF.